This T cell receptor (beta chain) was captured by sequencing in a study of T cell responses to AZD1222 COVID-19 vaccine. Of note for this clone: Its specificity is not known.

The data were produced by immunoSEQ multiplex PCR, yet TCRdb's version contains in-frame clones alone and is incomplete. The sample includes 150,000 or so clones, approximately 91% seen only once; the top ten take under 2.5%. This CDR3 comprises 13 residues. CDR1 and CDR2 from the germline V gene are SGHDT and YYEEEE. With 7 bases clipped from V and 3 bases from J, the junction kept 7 bases outside the gene matches. Study-wide findings and caveats: Compared with day 0, the breadth and depth of the Spike-specific TCR repertoire rose significantly after two doses of AZD1222.

This clonotype was sampled from an adult in good health. The source was peripheral blood, collected on day 0 of AZD1222 vaccination. The chain employs TRBV5-6 and TRBJ2-7, with 7 bases that match TRBD1. The CDR3 sequence: CASRGGRNYEQYF. The CDR3 bases are TGTGCCAGCCGAGGGGGCCGTAACTACGAGCAGTACTTC.